This is a list of T cell receptor beta chains from one sample in a study of cytomegalovirus exposure and HLA in healthy donors. The repertoire was sequenced with immunoSEQ multiplex PCR; TCRdb's copy has only in-frame clones and lacks some. In the table there are approximately 150,000 clones, 79% of which are singletons. Sequencing was performed on PBMCs. The receptors here all came from a man aged 35-49 years in good health and CMV-seronegative. Each CDR3 is given with its conserved first and last residue. The D gene is left open where the match is weak. Size tells how often a clone was seen (once, few, many) or the class of an expanded clone, and some rows leave it out.

TRBJ2-5,TRBD2,TRBV7-2,once,CASSLGLAGETQYF,TGTGCCAGCAGCTTAGGACTAGCGGGAGAGACCCAGTACTTC
TRBJ1-1,-,TRBV19,few,CASSTIRGIWYTEAFF,TGTGCCAGTAGTACGATACGGGGGATTTGGTACACTGAAGCTTTCTTT
TRBJ2-5,TRBD1,TRBV10-3,-,CTISLTGGTQYF,TGTACCATCAGTCTTACAGGGGGGACCCAGTACTTC
TRBJ2-7,TRBD2,TRBV6-1,few,CASIMAGTSGNEQYF,TGTGCCAGCATCATGGCCGGGACTAGCGGCAACGAGCAGTACTTC
TRBJ2-3,-,TRBV6-6,few,CASSYEGNTQYF,TGTGCCAGCAGTTACGAGGGCAATACGCAGTATTTT
TRBJ2-7,-,TRBV6-6,once,CASRDSFYEQYF,TGTGCCAGCAGGGACTCCTTCTACGAGCAGTACTTC
TRBJ2-1,-,TRBV7-6,-,CASSLRAGHSYNEQFF,TGTGCCAGCAGCTTAAGAGCAGGGCACTCCTACAATGAGCAGTTCTTC
TRBJ1-5,-,TRBV2,-,CASTVKGNQPQHF,TGTGCCAGCACGGTTAAGGGGAATCAGCCCCAGCATTTT
TRBJ2-1,TRBD2,TRBV15,few,CATSGGGGLAGGPNEQFF,TGTGCCACCAGCGGGGGAGGAGGACTAGCGGGAGGTCCCAATGAGCAGTTCTTC
TRBJ1-2,TRBD1,TRBV19,-,CASSPDRANYGYTF,TGTGCCAGTAGTCCAGACAGGGCTAACTATGGCTACACCTTC
TRBJ1-2,-,TRBV7-2,few,CASSIPGPDYGYTF,TGTGCCAGCAGCATCCCAGGGCCTGACTATGGCTACACCTTC
TRBJ1-5,-,TRBV19,-,CASAYSNRENQPQHF,TGTGCCAGTGCTTACTCAAACAGGGAAAATCAGCCCCAGCATTTT
TRBJ2-2,TRBD2,TRBV7-9,-,CASSPTAGAGELFF,TGTGCCAGCAGCCCAACCGCGGGGGCCGGGGAGCTGTTTTTT
TRBJ2-3,-,TRBV19,-,CASSIGASAGYTDTQYF,TGTGCCAGTAGTATAGGGGCTAGCGCGGGTTACACAGATACGCAGTATTTT
TRBJ1-5,TRBD1,TRBV4-1,-,CASSHGQGSNQPQHF,TGCGCCAGCAGCCACGGACAGGGTAGCAATCAGCCCCAGCATTTT
TRBJ2-7,TRBD2,TRBV11-1,-,CASSPGLAEAYEQYF,TGTGCCAGCAGCCCGGGACTAGCGGAAGCCTACGAGCAGTACTTC
TRBJ1-3,TRBD1,TRBV5-8,-,CASSLNRGRNTIYF,TGTGCCAGCAGCCTGAACAGGGGGCGAAACACCATATATTTT
TRBJ2-3,-,TRBV7-9,-,CASSLRREADTQYF,TGTGCCAGCAGCTTACGGCGGGAAGCAGATACGCAGTATTTT
TRBJ2-5,TRBD1,TRBV28,-,CASTVPYGAGGEYYQETQYF,TGTGCCAGCACCGTCCCCTATGGGGCAGGGGGCGAATATTACCAAGAGACCCAGTACTTC
TRBJ2-3,-,TRBV7-2,-,CASSPGFDTDTQYF,TGTGCCAGCAGCCCCGGGTTCGACACAGATACGCAGTATTTT
TRBJ1-2,TRBD1,TRBV5-1,-,CASSLEATGGSYTF,TGCGCCAGCAGCTTGGAGGCGACAGGGGGGAGCTACACCTTC
TRBJ2-5,-,TRBV11-2,-,CASSSAGQETQYF,TGTGCCAGCAGCTCGGCGGGCCAAGAGACCCAGTACTTC